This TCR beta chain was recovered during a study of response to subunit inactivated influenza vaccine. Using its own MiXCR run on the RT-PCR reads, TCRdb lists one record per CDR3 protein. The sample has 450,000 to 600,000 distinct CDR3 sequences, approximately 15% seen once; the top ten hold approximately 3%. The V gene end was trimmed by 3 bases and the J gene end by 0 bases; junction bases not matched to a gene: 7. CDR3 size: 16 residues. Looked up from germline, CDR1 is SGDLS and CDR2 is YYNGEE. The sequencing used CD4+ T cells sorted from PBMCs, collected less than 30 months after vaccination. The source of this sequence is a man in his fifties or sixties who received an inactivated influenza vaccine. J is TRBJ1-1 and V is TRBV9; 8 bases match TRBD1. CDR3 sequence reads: CASSAGQGGMNTEAFF. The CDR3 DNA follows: TGTGCCAGCAGCGCCGGACAGGGCGGGATGAACACTGAAGCTTTCTTT.